Reported below is one TCR beta chain. The sample comes from a study of T cell changes during pregnancy in multiple sclerosis. The CDR3 contains 16 residues. The germline CDR1 and CDR2 sequences are SNHLY and FYNNEI. V lost 6 bases to trimming and J lost 5 bases; unmatched junction nucleotides: 13. The protocol was immunoSEQ multiplex PCR, while the TCRdb copy is restricted to in-frame clones and leaves out a portion. The sample has about 80,000 clones; about 91% are singletons. J is TRBJ2-3 and V is TRBV2, with TRBD2 identical over 8 bases. The clonotype comes from a female donor with multiple sclerosis, enrolled in a pregnancy study. Source: peripheral blood, taken before pregnancy. The CDR3 bases are TGTGCCAGCAGAACAAGCGGGAGTAGGGCTGGAGATACGCAGTATTTT. Amino acids: CASRTSGSRAGDTQYF.